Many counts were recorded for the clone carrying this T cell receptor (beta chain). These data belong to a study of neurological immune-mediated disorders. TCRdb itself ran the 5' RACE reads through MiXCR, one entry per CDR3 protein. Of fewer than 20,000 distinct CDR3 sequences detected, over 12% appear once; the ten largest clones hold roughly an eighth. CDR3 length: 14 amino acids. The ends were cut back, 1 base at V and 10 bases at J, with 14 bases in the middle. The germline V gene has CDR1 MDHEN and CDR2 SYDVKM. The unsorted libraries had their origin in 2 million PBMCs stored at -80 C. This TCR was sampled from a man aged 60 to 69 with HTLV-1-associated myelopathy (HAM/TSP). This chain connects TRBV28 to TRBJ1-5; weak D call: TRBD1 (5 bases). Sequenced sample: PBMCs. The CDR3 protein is CASSLYKKRDPQHF. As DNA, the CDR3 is TGTGCCAGCAGTTTATACAAGAAAAGGGACCCCCAGCATTTT.